This is a list of T cell receptor beta chains from one sample in a study of cytomegalovirus exposure and HLA in healthy donors. Clones were sequenced by immunoSEQ multiplex PCR, and TCRdb holds only the in-frame ones, with some missing. Among 150,000 to 200,000 clones listed, around three quarters were seen once. The sequenced sample was PBMCs. The receptors derive from a woman between 40 and 55 years old in good health and CMV-seronegative. CDR3s include the opening cysteine and the closing phenylalanine or tryptophan. Not every row has a clone size; where given, it reads once, few, many or a size class.

j_call,v_call,clone_size,cdr3_aa
TRBJ2-1,TRBV5-1,-,CASSLGGSGSGSYNEQFF
TRBJ1-1,TRBV5-1,-,CASSLGSPNTEAFF
TRBJ2-7,TRBV5-1,-,CASSLAEGTYEQYF
TRBJ2-1,TRBV29-1,-,CSVLKREAMGEQFF
TRBJ2-7,TRBV18,-,CASSPGEGYEQYF
TRBJ2-1,TRBV28,few,CATSRLGLYNEQFF
TRBJ2-2,TRBV11-2,-,CASSSRQITGELFF
TRBJ2-7,TRBV27,few,CASSSGQGSWYF
TRBJ2-4,TRBV7-3,-,CASSPQGNGGSIQYF
TRBJ2-7,TRBV10-3,-,CAIRVAASYEQYF
TRBJ2-5,TRBV5-6,-,CASSSTGDGTVEETQYF
TRBJ1-1,TRBV12-5,-,CASGPGGLTTNTEAFF
TRBJ2-3,TRBV7-3,-,CASSSGLSGTDTQYF
TRBJ1-3,TRBV13,few,CASSRGTSGNTIYF
TRBJ2-5,TRBV7-3,-,CASSLSGSKETQYF
TRBJ2-3,TRBV5-1,-,CASSLGGVRTDTQYF
TRBJ1-2,TRBV27,-,CASTRSGGFRDYGYTF
TRBJ2-5,TRBV6-5,-,CASSYSGLEGTQYF
TRBJ2-3,TRBV13,once,CASRGQGIENTQYF
TRBJ2-3,TRBV5-1,-,CASSRESSTDTQYF
TRBJ2-7,TRBV6-1,-,CASSEIGAYEQYF
TRBJ1-1,TRBV7-9,-,CASSLETRGNTEAFF
TRBJ2-7,TRBV6-1,-,CASSEGPAGVISYEQYF
TRBJ2-3,TRBV9,once,CASSVGSADTQYF
TRBJ2-3,TRBV5-1,-,CASSLGSGAFTDTQYF
TRBJ2-5,TRBV6-6,-,CASRPPTQDETQYF
TRBJ1-2,TRBV29-1,-,CSVAQFQGSYGYTF
TRBJ1-1,TRBV28,few,CASTLGGAGDTEAFF
TRBJ2-3,TRBV6-6,-,CASTPPGINTDTQYF
TRBJ1-2,TRBV4-1,-,CASSQDQGRGGYTF
TRBJ2-7,TRBV5-1,-,CASSLRSDLAGSFYEQYF
TRBJ2-7,TRBV13,once,CASSLESKDPYEQYF
TRBJ2-2,TRBV9,-,CASSVDPGGVGRTGELFF
TRBJ2-1,TRBV6-1,-,CASSDEGGPYNEQFF
TRBJ2-1,TRBV25-1,-,CASSDGQGGYNEQFF